The sequence of this T cell receptor beta chain was determined in a study of cytomegalovirus exposure and HLA in healthy donors. The assay was immunoSEQ multiplex PCR, and TCRdb's table has in-frame clones only and misses some. The sample lists about 260,000 clones; around 91% were seen once. V was pared by 5 bases and J by 4 bases, with 17 bases between. Germline V gene sequence: CDR1 SGHVS, CDR2 FQNEAQ. This CDR3 is 15 amino acids long. V is TRBV7-8 and J is TRBJ2-5, with D possibly TRBD2 on 7 matching bases. The TCR comes from a woman aged 25 to 39 in good health and CMV-seronegative. The sample consisted of PBMCs. The CDR3 reads CASSGGDTGRETQYF. The DNA for the CDR3 is TGTGCCAGCAGCGGGGGGGACACAGGGCGAGAGACCCAGTACTTC.